These 3 T cell receptor beta chains share one sample of origin, sequenced in a study of blood T cell repertoires in COVID-19. Profiling relied on immunoSEQ multiplex PCR, and the TCRdb table lists in-frame clones only, not all of them. The data show some 260,000 clones, 88% seen once. The material sequenced was peripheral blood. These receptors came from a woman in her thirties with acute or convalescent COVID-19.

The V gene is TRBV14, the J gene TRBJ1-2; 7 nucleotides match TRBD1. V lost 5 bases to trimming and J lost 3 bases; unmatched junction nucleotides: 12. Germline values: CDR1 SGHDN, CDR2 FVKESK. The CDR3 runs 16 residues. CDR3 in amino acids: CASSKGTTGVHYGYTF. CDR3 nucleotide sequence: TGTGCCAGCAGCAAAGGGACTACAGGGGTTCACTATGGCTACACCTTC.

The chain has TRBV19 and TRBJ1-5; D is perhaps TRBD1 (6 bases). V lost 0 bases to trimming and J lost 7 bases, with 22 bases between them. From germline, CDR1 is LNHDA and CDR2 SQIVND (reference sequence). This CDR3 has 18 residues. CDR3 in DNA: TGTGCCAGTAGTATAGACCCTAACAGGGCCCTCCAATTACAGCCCCAGCATTTT. As protein: CASSIDPNRALQLQPQHF.

V and J are TRBV13 and TRBJ2-7, with TRBD2 identical over 8 bases. Germline-derived CDR1 and CDR2 are PRHDT and FYEKMQ (reference sequence). The junction had 13 bases not matched to a gene; V was cut back by 4 bases and J by 5 bases. CDR3 length equals 16 residues. Here the CDR3 reads CASSSLGREDPNEQYF. The DNA of the CDR3 is TGTGCCAGCAGCTCCCTAGGGCGGGAGGACCCCAACGAGCAGTACTTC.